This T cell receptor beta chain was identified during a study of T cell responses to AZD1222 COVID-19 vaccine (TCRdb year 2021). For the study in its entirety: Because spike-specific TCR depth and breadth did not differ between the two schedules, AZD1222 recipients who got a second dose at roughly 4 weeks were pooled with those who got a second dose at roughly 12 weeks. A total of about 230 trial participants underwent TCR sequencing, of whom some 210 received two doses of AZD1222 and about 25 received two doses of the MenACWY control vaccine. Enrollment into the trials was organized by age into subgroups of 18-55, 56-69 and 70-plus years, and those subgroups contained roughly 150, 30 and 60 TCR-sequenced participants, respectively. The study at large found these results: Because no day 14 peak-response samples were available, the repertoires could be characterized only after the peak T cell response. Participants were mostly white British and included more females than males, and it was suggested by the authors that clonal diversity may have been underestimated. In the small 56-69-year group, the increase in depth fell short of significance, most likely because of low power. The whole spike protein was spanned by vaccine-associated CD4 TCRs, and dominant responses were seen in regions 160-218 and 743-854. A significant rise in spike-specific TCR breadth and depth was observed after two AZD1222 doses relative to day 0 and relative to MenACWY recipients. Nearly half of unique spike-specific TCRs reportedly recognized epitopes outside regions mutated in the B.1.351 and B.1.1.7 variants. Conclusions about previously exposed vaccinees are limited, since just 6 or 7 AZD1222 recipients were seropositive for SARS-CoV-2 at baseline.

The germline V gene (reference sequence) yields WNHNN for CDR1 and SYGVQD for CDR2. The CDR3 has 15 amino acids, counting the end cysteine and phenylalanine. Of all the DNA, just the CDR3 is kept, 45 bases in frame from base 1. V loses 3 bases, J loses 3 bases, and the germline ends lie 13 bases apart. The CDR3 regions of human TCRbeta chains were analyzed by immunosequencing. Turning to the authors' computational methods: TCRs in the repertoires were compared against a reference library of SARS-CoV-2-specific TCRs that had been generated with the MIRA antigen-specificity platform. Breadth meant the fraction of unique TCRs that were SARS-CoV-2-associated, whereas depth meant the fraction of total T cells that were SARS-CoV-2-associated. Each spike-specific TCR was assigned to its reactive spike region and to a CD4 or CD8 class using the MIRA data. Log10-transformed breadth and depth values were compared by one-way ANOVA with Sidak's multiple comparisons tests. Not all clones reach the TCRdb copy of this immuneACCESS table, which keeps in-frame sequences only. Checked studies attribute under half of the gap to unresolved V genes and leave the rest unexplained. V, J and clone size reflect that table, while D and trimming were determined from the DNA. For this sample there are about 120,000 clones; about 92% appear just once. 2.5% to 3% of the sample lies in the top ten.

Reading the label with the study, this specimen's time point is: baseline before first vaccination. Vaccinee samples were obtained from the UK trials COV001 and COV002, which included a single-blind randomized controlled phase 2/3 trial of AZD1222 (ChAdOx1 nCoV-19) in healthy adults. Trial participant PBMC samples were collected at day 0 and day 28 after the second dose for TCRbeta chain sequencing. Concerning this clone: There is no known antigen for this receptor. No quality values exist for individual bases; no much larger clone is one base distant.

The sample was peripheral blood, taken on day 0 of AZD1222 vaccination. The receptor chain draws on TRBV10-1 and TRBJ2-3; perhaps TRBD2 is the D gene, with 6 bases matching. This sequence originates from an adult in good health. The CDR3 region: CASSELAGGTDTQYF. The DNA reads TGCGCCAGCAGTGAACTAGCTGGAGGTACAGATACGCAGTATTTT.